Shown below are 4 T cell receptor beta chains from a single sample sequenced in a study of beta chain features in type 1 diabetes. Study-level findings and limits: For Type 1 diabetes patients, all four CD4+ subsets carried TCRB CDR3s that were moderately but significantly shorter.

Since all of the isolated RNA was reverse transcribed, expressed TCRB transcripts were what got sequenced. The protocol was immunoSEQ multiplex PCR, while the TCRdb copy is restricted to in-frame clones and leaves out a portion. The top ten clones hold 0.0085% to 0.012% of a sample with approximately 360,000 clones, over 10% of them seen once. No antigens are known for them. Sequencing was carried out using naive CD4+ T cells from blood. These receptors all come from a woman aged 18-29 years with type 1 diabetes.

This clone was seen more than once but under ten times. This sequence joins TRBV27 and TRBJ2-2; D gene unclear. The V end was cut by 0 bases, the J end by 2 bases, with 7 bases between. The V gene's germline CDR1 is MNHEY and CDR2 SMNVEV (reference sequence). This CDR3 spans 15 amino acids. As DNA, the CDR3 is TGTGCCAGCAGTTTATCCCTACTAAACACCGGGGAGCTGTTTTTT. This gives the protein CASSLSLLNTGELFF.

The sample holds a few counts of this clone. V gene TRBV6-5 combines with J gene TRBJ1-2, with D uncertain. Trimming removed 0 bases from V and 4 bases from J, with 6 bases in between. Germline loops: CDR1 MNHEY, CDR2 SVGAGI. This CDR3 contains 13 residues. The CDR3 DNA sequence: TGTGCCAGCAGTTACTCCGAGGGCTATGGCTACACCTTC. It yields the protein CASSYSEGYGYTF.

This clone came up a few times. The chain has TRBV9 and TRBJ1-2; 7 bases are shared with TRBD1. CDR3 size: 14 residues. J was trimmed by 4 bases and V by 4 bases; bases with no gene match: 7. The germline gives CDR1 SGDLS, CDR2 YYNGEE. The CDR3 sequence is CASSPQGQPYGYTF. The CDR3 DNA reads TGTGCCAGCAGCCCTCAGGGACAGCCCTATGGCTACACCTTC.

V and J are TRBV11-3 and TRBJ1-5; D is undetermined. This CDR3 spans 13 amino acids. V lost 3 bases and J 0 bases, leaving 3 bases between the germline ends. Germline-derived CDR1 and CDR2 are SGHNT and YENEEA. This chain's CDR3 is CASSLSSNQPQHF. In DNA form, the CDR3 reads TGTGCCAGCAGCTTGAGTAGCAATCAGCCCCAGCATTTT.